The 19 T cell receptor beta chains listed next were all sequenced from one sample in a study of CD8 T cells in Susac syndrome. Random hexamers were used to reverse transcribe the RNA input (about 0.5 to 1 ug). From the immunoSEQ multiplex PCR reads, TCRdb called clonotypes with MiXCR, one entry per CDR3 protein. The repertoire consists of 150,000 to 250,000 distinct CDR3 sequences, with around 96% occurring once and the leading ten covering about 0.087%. Material: CD4+ T cells from PBMCs. These receptors were collected from a human donor with multiple sclerosis.

The J gene is TRBJ2-2, the V gene TRBV4-1; 7 bases are a match to TRBD2. The CDR3 sequence is 15 residues long. Germline V gives CDR1 MGHRA, CDR2 YSYEKL. The J segment lost 5 bases and the V segment lost 4 bases, leaving 7 bases of the junction unmatched. The CDR3 is CASSPERDRTGELFF. Written as DNA, the CDR3 is TGCGCCAGCAGCCCTGAGCGGGATCGGACCGGGGAGCTGTTTTTT.

The chain recombines TRBV7-2 with TRBJ2-3; possible D gene TRBD1, 7 bases. V was shortened by 5 bases and J by 2 bases, with 14 bases between the two germline ends. Germline V CDR1 and CDR2: SGHTA, FQGNSA. The CDR3 runs to 15 residues. As DNA, the CDR3 is TGTGCCAGCAGCCCCAGGGGGGCTTTCACAGATACGCAGTATTTT. Its translation is CASSPRGAFTDTQYF.

The chain links TRBV7-3 to TRBJ2-2; TRBD2 aligns across 7 bases. The CDR3 extends over 13 amino acids. From germline, CDR1 is SGHTA and CDR2 FQGTGA. V lost 8 bases, J lost 5 bases, and 5 bases stayed unmatched. CDR3: CASAASGTGELFF. In DNA, the CDR3 is TGTGCCAGCGCGGCTAGCGGAACCGGGGAGCTGTTTTTT.

This chain links TRBV5-1 with TRBJ2-7; 10 bases are a match to TRBD2. The J segment lost 0 bases and the V segment lost 5 bases, leaving 5 bases of the junction unmatched. CDR1 SGHRS and CDR2 YFSETQ come from the germline V gene. The CDR3 has 15 residues. CDR3 bases: TGCGCCAGCAGGCTAGCGGGAGAGAGCTCCTACGAGCAGTACTTC. This sequence encodes CASRLAGESSYEQYF.

The rearrangement uses TRBV20-1 and TRBJ1-2, with D possibly TRBD1 on 5 matching bases. This CDR3 has 13 residues. CDR1 is DFQATT and CDR2 is SNEGSKA in the germline V gene (reference sequence). V was pared by 1 base and J by 6 bases, with 12 bases between. CDR3 nucleotides: TGCAGTGCTAGAGTTGCGGGGCTGCATGGCTACACCTTC. Its protein is CSARVAGLHGYTF.

This clonotype was detected a few times. The genes are TRBV6-6 and TRBJ1-1; no clear D gene. Trimming cost V 2 bases and J 3 bases, with 10 bases left between them. This CDR3 contains 14 residues. The germline gives CDR1 MNHNY, CDR2 SVGAGI (reference sequence). The CDR3 loop is CASSYDSLYTEAFF. The CDR3 DNA follows: TGTGCCAGCAGTTACGATTCACTTTACACTGAAGCTTTCTTT.

The CDR3 region has the DNA TGTGCCAGCAGCCCTGGACAGGGAGCGAACACCGGGGAGCTGTTTTTT. As protein: CASSPGQGANTGELFF. The gene calls are TRBV5-5 and TRBJ2-2, with TRBD1 matching over 8 bases. This CDR3 has 16 residues. Trimming cost V 4 bases and J 0 bases; bases outside gene matches: 5. Germline values: CDR1 SGHKS, CDR2 YYEKEE (reference sequence).

The chain employs TRBV7-9 and TRBJ2-7; D might be TRBD1 or TRBD2, each matching 6 bases. This CDR3 is 16 amino acids long. Germline CDR1 reads SEHNR; CDR2 reads FQNEAQ (reference sequence). V lost 5 bases to trimming and J lost 2 bases, with 19 bases between them. The CDR3 is CASSKSPPRGPYEQYF. Written as DNA, the CDR3 is TGTGCCAGCAGCAAATCGCCCCCCCGGGGGCCCTACGAGCAGTACTTC.

The genes are TRBV7-9 and TRBJ2-7, with TRBD1 matching 9 bases. Germline CDR1 reads SEHNR; CDR2 reads FQNEAQ (reference sequence). CDR3 size: 12 residues. The V segment lost 5 bases and the J segment 9 bases; nucleotides outside the gene matches: 5. The CDR3 is CASSPQDRGQYF. The CDR3 DNA sequence: TGTGCCAGCAGCCCACAGGACAGGGGGCAGTACTTC.

The chain carries TRBV7-2 and TRBJ1-4; D gene ambiguous. The germline V gene has CDR1 SGHTA and CDR2 FQGNSA. The CDR3 spans 14 residues. V lost 2 bases and J 7 bases, leaving 11 bases between the germline ends. Here the CDR3 reads CASSLTGRGEKLFF. In nucleotides, the CDR3 is TGTGCCAGCAGCTTAACCGGGCGCGGTGAAAAACTGTTTTTT.

The rearrangement uses TRBV18 and TRBJ1-5; 7 bases are a match to TRBD1. V dropped 3 bases and J dropped 6; count of bases not matched to a gene: 8. Germline V lookup: CDR1 KGHSH, CDR2 LQKENI. There are 15 residues in the CDR3. CDR3 sequence reads: CASSPLGQEGQPQHF. The CDR3 DNA is TGTGCCAGCTCACCGCTCGGACAGGAGGGTCAGCCCCAGCATTTT.

The chain joins TRBV4-2 to TRBJ2-3; D remains unclear. The CDR3 is 14 residues long. V gave up 3 bases and J gave up 5 bases, with 12 bases separating them. Germline CDR1 is LGHNA and CDR2 is YNFKEQ. The DNA for the CDR3 is TGTGCCAGCAGCCACCCCTGGGAAAGAGATACGCAGTATTTT. Amino acids: CASSHPWERDTQYF.

The CDR3 bases are TGCAGTGCTCCCCTCGGGGGTGGGCCTGAGGGCTATGGCTACACCTTC. Translation: CSAPLGGGPEGYGYTF. The V call is TRBV20-1, the J call TRBJ1-2; D might be TRBD1 (5 bases). The length of the CDR3 is 16 residues. CDR1 DFQATT and CDR2 SNEGSKA come from the germline V gene (reference sequence). Trimming removed 5 bases at V and 4 bases at J, with 23 bases between.

Only one count was recorded for this clonotype. The rearrangement joins TRBV30 to TRBJ2-7; D uncertain. Germline V gene sequence: CDR1 GTSNPN, CDR2 SVGIG (reference sequence). The CDR3 is 15 amino acids. Trimming left V 5 bases short and J 0 bases short, with 17 bases between. CDR3 nucleotide sequence: TGTGCCTGGCTTCTCATTCCCCTTCTCTCCTACGAGCAGTACTTC. It translates to CAWLLIPLLSYEQYF. Drawing the rest from reference TRBV30 and TRBJ2-7, the complete variable domain is SQTIHQWPATLVQPVGSPLSLECTVEGTSNPNLYWYRQAAGRGLQLLFYSVGIGQISSEVPQNLSASRPQDRQFILSSKKLLLSDSGFYLCAWLLIPLLSYEQYFGPGTRLTVT.

The chain joins TRBV29-1 to TRBJ2-7, with 7 nucleotides matching TRBD2. The germline gives CDR1 SQVTM, CDR2 ANQGSEA. Trimming removed 7 bases from V and 3 bases from J; junction bases left unmatched: 9. The CDR3 sequence is 13 residues long. Written as DNA, the CDR3 is TGCAGCGCCACCGGGGGGAGAGGCTACGAGCAGTACTTC. Its translation is CSATGGRGYEQYF.

The V gene is TRBV20-1, the J gene TRBJ1-2; 7 bases match TRBD1. Germline CDR1 and CDR2: DFQATT and SNEGSKA (reference sequence). CDR3 length: 15 residues. Unmatched junction bases numbered 9, after V lost 1 base and J lost 4 bases. The CDR3 loop is CSARGQGEGGYGYTF. Here the CDR3 DNA reads TGCAGTGCTAGAGGCCAGGGGGAGGGTGGCTATGGCTACACCTTC.

The rearrangement joins TRBV5-1 to TRBJ2-1, with 8 bases fitting TRBD1. V trimming: 4 bases; J trimming: 8 bases; junction bases outside the gene matches: 8. This CDR3 has 14 amino acids. Looked up from germline, CDR1 is SGHRS and CDR2 is YFSETQ. Here the CDR3 DNA reads TGCGCCAGCAGCCCTAAGACAGGGGTGGATGAGCAGTTCTTC. Encoded protein: CASSPKTGVDEQFF.

The chain joins TRBV24-1 to TRBJ2-2, with D uncertain. Deletions cut 3 bases from V and 6 bases from J, with 25 bases between. CDR1 KGHDR and CDR2 SFDVKD come from the germline V gene. CDR3 length: 19 residues. The CDR3 DNA reads TGTGCCACCAGTGATCCTCGAGGCAAGCGTGGTCCGAGCCCCGGGGAGCTGTTTTTT. Amino acid sequence: CATSDPRGKRGPSPGELFF.

This chain links TRBV3-1 with TRBJ2-6, with 9 bases lining up with TRBD1. The germline CDR1 and CDR2 sequences are LGHDT and YNNKEL (reference sequence). This CDR3 has 19 residues. The V and J ends lost 4 bases and 0 bases, in that order; junction bases with no gene match: 10. In nucleotides, the CDR3 is TGTGCCAGCAGCCCGCGTCCCGGGACAGGGAACTCTGGGGCCAACGTCCTGACTTTC. This translates into CASSPRPGTGNSGANVLTF.